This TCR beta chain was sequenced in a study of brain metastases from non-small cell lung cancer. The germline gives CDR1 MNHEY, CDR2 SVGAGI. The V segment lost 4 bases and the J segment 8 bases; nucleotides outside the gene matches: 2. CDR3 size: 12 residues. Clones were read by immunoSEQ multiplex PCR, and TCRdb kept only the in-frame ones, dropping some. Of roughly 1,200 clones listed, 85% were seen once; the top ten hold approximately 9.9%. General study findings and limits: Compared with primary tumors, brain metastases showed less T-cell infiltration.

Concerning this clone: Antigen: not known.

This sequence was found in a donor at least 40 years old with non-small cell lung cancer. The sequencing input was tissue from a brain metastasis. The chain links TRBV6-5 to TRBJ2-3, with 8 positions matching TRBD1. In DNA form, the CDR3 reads TGTGCCAGCAGTTCAGGGGGCGGTACGCAGTATTTT. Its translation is CASSSGGGTQYF.